One and the same sample provided the 4 T cell receptor beta chains below, sequenced in a study of B cell selection in AIRE deficiency. Regulatory T cells were sorted as CD4+CD25hiCD127low/negative. The protocol was immunoSEQ multiplex PCR, while the TCRdb copy is restricted to in-frame clones and leaves out a portion. This table holds about 21,000 clones, 85% to 95% found once. Specimen: Tregs sorted from PBMCs. These receptors all stem from a human donor with AIRE deficiency.

The chain uses TRBV10-3 and TRBJ2-2; D is uncertain. CDR1 and CDR2 from the germline V gene are ENHRY and SYGVKD. This CDR3 spans 15 amino acids. The V end was cut by 0 bases, the J end by 5 bases, with 10 bases between. CDR3 sequence: CAISESRALTGELFF. In DNA, the CDR3 is TGTGCCATCAGTGAGTCTCGGGCTCTGACCGGGGAGCTGTTTTTT.

The chain joins TRBV6-6 to TRBJ2-5; 8 positions match TRBD1. Germline V gene sequence: CDR1 MNHNY, CDR2 SVGAGI (reference sequence). The CDR3 totals 16 residues. V shed 6 bases, J shed 2 bases, and the junction held 11 bases outside the gene matches. The CDR3 sequence is CASRPRRGTGQETQYF. The CDR3 DNA follows: TGTGCCAGCAGACCACGGAGGGGGACAGGACAAGAGACCCAGTACTTC.

The V and J genes are TRBV28 and TRBJ2-7; possible D gene TRBD1, 6 bases. The V gene's germline CDR1 is MDHEN and CDR2 SYDVKM. The CDR3 is 15 amino acids. V shed 5 bases and J shed 5 bases, with 19 bases lying between them. CDR3 protein: CASSPLRGLTNEQYF. The CDR3 DNA reads TGTGCCAGCAGTCCCCTGAGGGGGTTAACGAACGAGCAGTACTTC.

The chain employs TRBV6-5 and TRBJ2-7; D unresolved. CDR3 size: 14 residues. The germline V gene encodes CDR1 MNHEY and CDR2 SVGAGI. Trimming cost V 0 bases and J 3 bases, with 9 bases left between them. CDR3 in DNA: TGTGCCAGCAGTTACTCAGCGACGGGCTACGAGCAGTACTTC. This translates into CASSYSATGYEQYF.